This is a list of T cell receptor beta chains from one sample in a study of cytomegalovirus exposure and HLA in healthy donors. Here immunoSEQ multiplex PCR was the method, and the copy in TCRdb shows in-frame clones only, minus some. This sample has roughly 130,000 clones, with roughly 83% found just once. What was sequenced was PBMCs. The receptors come from a man between 18 and 29 years old in good health and CMV-seronegative. Both conserved end residues are part of each CDR3. A D gene is named only where the DNA matches it firmly. Clone size appears in some rows only: once, few, many, or a class for an expanded clone.

TRBV4-3	.	TRBJ2-7	.	TGCGCCAGCAGCCGGGCAAGCGGCTTTCTGTACGAGCAGTACTTC	CASSRASGFLYEQYF
TRBV28	.	TRBJ1-2	.	TGTGCCAGCAGTTGGGGGGTCGGAATCTATGGCTACACCTTC	CASSWGVGIYGYTF
TRBV19	TRBD1	TRBJ2-1	.	TGTGCCAGTAGAACAGGGGGGACAAACAATGAGCAGTTCTTC	CASRTGGTNNEQFF
TRBV30	.	TRBJ2-7	.	TGTGCCTGGGACACCGGGAAGCCACCCTACGAGCAGTACTTC	CAWDTGKPPYEQYF
TRBV19	TRBD1	TRBJ1-5	.	TGTGCCAGTAGTCCCCGGACAGGGGAGTCTCAGCCCCAGCATTTT	CASSPRTGESQPQHF
TRBV19	TRBD1	TRBJ1-5	.	TGTGCCAGTAGTAGGGGGACAGGGAAGGATAGCAATCAGCCCCAGCATTTT	CASSRGTGKDSNQPQHF
TRBV18	.	TRBJ1-4	few	TGTGCCAGCTCACCCCGAGGCTCTACAACTAATGAAAAACTGTTTTTT	CASSPRGSTTNEKLFF
TRBV29-1	.	TRBJ2-4	.	TGCAGCGTGGGGAGCTTAGCCAAAAACATTCAGTACTTC	CSVGSLAKNIQYF
TRBV2	.	TRBJ2-3	.	TGTGCCAGCAACCGGGTTAGGTACACAGATACGCAGTATTTT	CASNRVRYTDTQYF
TRBV29-1	.	TRBJ1-4	.	TGCAGCGTTGATCTTGGAGCTGGGGAAAAACTGTTTTTT	CSVDLGAGEKLFF
TRBV7-8	.	TRBJ1-6	once	TGTGCCAGCAGCTCCCGGGACGGGGGATTGAATTCACCCCTCCACTTT	CASSSRDGGLNSPLHF
TRBV19	TRBD1	TRBJ1-2	.	TGTGCCAGTAGTACCGGGACAGCTAACTATGGCTACACCTTC	CASSTGTANYGYTF
TRBV5-1	TRBD2	TRBJ2-1	.	TGCGCCAGCACCGGGACTAGCGGAAACAATGAGCAGTTCTTC	CASTGTSGNNEQFF
TRBV28	.	TRBJ1-2	.	TGTGCCAGCAACACCAGAGCCGGGAACTATGGCTACACCTTC	CASNTRAGNYGYTF
TRBV5-6	.	TRBJ2-3	few	TGTGCCAGCAGGAAGACAGATAGCACAGATACGCAGTATTTT	CASRKTDSTDTQYF
TRBV5-1	.	TRBJ2-3	.	TGCGCCAGCAGCTTGGCTATCTTTGGCACAGATACGCAGTATTTT	CASSLAIFGTDTQYF
TRBV19	TRBD2	TRBJ2-3	.	TGTGCCAGTAGTCAACAGACTAGCGCGAGCTCAGATACGCAGTATTTT	CASSQQTSASSDTQYF
TRBV4-3	TRBD2	TRBJ2-3	.	TGCGCCAGCAGCCAAGAGCTAGCGGGAGGTGTCGCAGATACGCAGTATTTT	CASSQELAGGVADTQYF
TRBV2	TRBD1	TRBJ1-5	once	TGTGCCAGCAGTGGGGGGGTTCGACGGACAGGTGGGGCCCAGCATTTT	CASSGGVRRTGGAQHF
TRBV7-6	TRBD2	TRBJ2-1	.	TGTGCCAGCAGCTACCCGATAGCGGGTCGCAATGAGCAGTTCTTC	CASSYPIAGRNEQFF
TRBV7-6	TRBD1	TRBJ2-2	once	TGTGCCAGCAGCCTTGGCAGGGGGATCGCCGGGGAGCTGTTTTTT	CASSLGRGIAGELFF
TRBV6-5	.	TRBJ1-2	.	TGTGCCAGCAGTTACGAGGAGCGCTATGGCTACACCTTC	CASSYEERYGYTF
TRBV7-9	TRBD1	TRBJ1-1	.	TGTGCCAGCAGCTTAGGAGGGGTTCGGGACAGGGGGACTGAAGCTTTCTTT	CASSLGGVRDRGTEAFF